This TCR beta chain derives from a study of cytomegalovirus exposure and HLA in healthy donors. Study summary: The 130 or so validation repertoires and the roughly 680 first-cohort repertoires shared a platform, a later analysis reported.

Trimming took off 6 bases at V and 8 bases at J, with 11 bases between the two ends. This CDR3 is built from 11 residues. Germline CDR1 and CDR2: DFQATT and SNEGSKA (reference sequence). On this clone: Its antigen is not identified.

This table comes from immunoSEQ multiplex PCR, and its TCRdb copy is limited to in-frame clones, with some not included. The table has tens of thousands of clones, 95% seen once; the top ten hold 0.55% to 0.75%. Whole-study results and caveats: In vitro, a few CMV-associated chains proved specific for CMV antigens. Most TCRs appeared rarely, but some public TCRs recurred in many donors.

Sequencing was performed on PBMCs. This clonotype was obtained from a woman aged 18-35 years in good health and CMV-seronegative. V gene TRBV20-1 combines with J gene TRBJ2-1; possible D gene TRBD2, 5 bases. As DNA, the CDR3 is TGCAGTGCCATGCTAGCTTATGAGCAGTTCTTC. Its protein is CSAMLAYEQFF.